This T cell receptor beta chain was sequenced during a study of tissue T cells after allogeneic stem cell transplantation. The data were produced by immunoSEQ multiplex PCR, yet TCRdb's version contains in-frame clones alone and is incomplete. The sample holds around 6,200 clones, 55% to 65% seen once. Germline CDR1 reads MNHEY; CDR2 reads SVGAGI. Trimming shortened V by 6 bases and J by 4 bases, and 12 bases separated the two germline ends. This CDR3 has 13 residues. The chain combines TRBV6-5 with TRBJ1-2, with D possibly TRBD1 on 6 matching bases. The TCR originated in a male donor at least 60 years old with lung cancer. The sequencing used tissue from the jejunum, collected at autopsy. Written as DNA, the CDR3 is TGTGCCAGCAGACCGGGACAAGCCTATGGCTACACCTTC. Protein product: CASRPGQAYGYTF.